These 17 T cell receptor beta chains were all obtained from the same sample, sequenced in a study of radiotherapy plus CTLA-4 blockade in lung cancer. Assay: immunoSEQ multiplex PCR; the TCRdb copy retains only in-frame clones and omits some. The repertoire holds more than 75,000 clones, with roughly 80% as singletons. The specimen comprised peripheral blood, sampled from a patient treated with radiotherapy plus ipilimumab. These receptors originate from a human donor with non-small cell lung cancer that progressed on radiotherapy plus ipilimumab.

This sequence joins TRBV27 and TRBJ1-4, with 11 bases identical to TRBD1. This CDR3 is 15 amino acids long. CDR1 MNHEY and CDR2 SMNVEV come from the germline V gene (reference sequence). V shed 4 bases, J shed 11 bases, and the junction held 9 bases outside the gene matches. The CDR3 DNA sequence: TGTGCCAGCAGTTCCCAGGACAGGGGGCGAGAGAAACTGTTTTTT. This gives the protein CASSSQDRGREKLFF. The variable domain in full, with the rest retrieved from reference TRBV27 and TRBJ1-4, is EAQVTQNPRYLITVTGKKLTVTCSQNMNHEYMSWYRQDPGLGLRQIYYSMNVEVTDKGDVPEGYKVSRKEKRNFPLILESPSPNQTSLYFCASSSQDRGREKLFFGSGTQLSVL.

CDR3 region: CASSLGVQETQYF. The CDR3 DNA sequence: TGTGCCAGCAGCTTGGGCGTCCAAGAGACCCAGTACTTC. This sequence joins TRBV5-4 and TRBJ2-5; D gene uncertain. V shed 0 bases and J shed 1 base, with 4 bases lying between them. The CDR3 runs 13 residues. Germline V gene sequence: CDR1 SGHNT, CDR2 YYREEE (reference sequence).

The chain is built from TRBV29-1 and TRBJ2-7; 7 nucleotides line up with TRBD1. The V gene's germline CDR1 is SQVTM and CDR2 ANQGSEA. This CDR3 spans 13 amino acids. V shed 6 bases, J shed 3 bases, and the junction held 8 bases outside the gene matches. The CDR3 region is CSVTGLGDYEQYF. In DNA form, the CDR3 reads TGCAGCGTGACAGGGTTGGGGGACTACGAGCAGTACTTC.

The chain links TRBV6-1 to TRBJ2-3; D is unclear. This CDR3 has 16 amino acids. Germline CDR1 is MNHNS and CDR2 is SASEGT. V lost 3 bases to trimming and J lost 1 base, with 14 bases between them. Here the CDR3 reads CASSDPTPRGTDTQYF. CDR3 in DNA: TGTGCCAGCAGTGACCCGACCCCCCGAGGCACAGATACGCAGTATTTT.

V is TRBV27 and J is TRBJ2-7, with D perhaps assigned TRBD1 or TRBD2 (5 bases each). This CDR3 region has 11 residues. V dropped 3 bases and J dropped 6 bases, with 6 bases sitting between them. CDR1 is MNHEY, CDR2 SMNVEV, per germline (reference sequence). CDR3 DNA sequence: TGTGCCAGCAGTTTCGGGGCCGAGCAGTACTTC. Protein product: CASSFGAEQYF.

This clone occurred once. The chain has TRBV30 and TRBJ1-2; D perhaps matches TRBD1 (6 bases). Germline-derived CDR1 and CDR2 are GTSNPN and SVGIG (reference sequence). The CDR3 is 15 residues long. The V and J ends lost 2 bases and 0 bases respectively, with 13 bases between them. CDR3 sequence: CAWSTQGPPNYGYTF. Here the CDR3 DNA reads TGTGCCTGGAGTACACAGGGCCCTCCTAACTATGGCTACACCTTC.

The rearrangement uses TRBV7-9 and TRBJ1-1; no clear D. V lost 5 bases to trimming and J lost 0 bases, with 7 bases between them. Germline V gene sequence: CDR1 SEHNR, CDR2 FQNEAQ (reference sequence). This CDR3 comprises 13 residues. The CDR3 region is CASSRELNTEAFF. The CDR3, as DNA: TGTGCCAGCAGCCGAGAATTGAACACTGAAGCTTTCTTT.

The count of this clone is one. The CDR3 loop is CASSPGLAGSDTQYF. The CDR3 DNA sequence: TGTGCCAGCAGTCCCGGACTAGCGGGATCCGATACGCAGTATTTT. The chain uses TRBV27 and TRBJ2-3; 12 bases are shared with TRBD2. V lost 5 bases to trimming and J lost 6 bases; unmatched junction nucleotides: 6. The germline V gene has CDR1 MNHEY and CDR2 SMNVEV (reference sequence). The CDR3 runs to 15 residues.

The chain carries TRBV29-1 and TRBJ2-1, with D possibly TRBD1 on 5 matching bases. Trimming took off 4 bases at V and 7 bases at J, with 17 bases between the two ends. The CDR3 contains 14 residues. CDR1 is SQVTM and CDR2 is ANQGSEA in the germline V gene. CDR3 residues: CSVVLGALVNEQFF. Written as DNA, the CDR3 is TGCAGCGTTGTTTTAGGGGCATTGGTGAATGAGCAGTTCTTC.

CDR3 DNA: TGTGCCAGCAGCTTAGGCAGAACGGATGGCTACACCTTC. This codes for CASSLGRTDGYTF. The chain recombines TRBV7-2 with TRBJ1-2; D is uncertain. From germline, CDR1 is SGHTA and CDR2 FQGNSA. V lost 1 base to trimming and J lost 6 bases, with 9 bases between them. The CDR3 spans 13 residues.

The chain links TRBV28 to TRBJ2-4, with 9 bases matching TRBD1. This CDR3 has 15 residues. CDR1 MDHEN and CDR2 SYDVKM come from the germline V gene. Trimming removed 6 bases from V and 6 bases from J; junction bases left unmatched: 9. The CDR3 region is CASRTPGQGGNIQYF. The CDR3 DNA sequence: TGTGCCAGCAGGACGCCGGGACAGGGTGGAAACATTCAGTACTTC.

J is TRBJ2-2 and V is TRBV7-3; TRBD2 matches 12 bases. The germline gives CDR1 SGHTA, CDR2 FQGTGA. After removal of 3 bases from V and 4 bases from J, the junction contained 3 bases not matched to a gene. The CDR3 extends over 16 amino acids. DNA for the CDR3: TGTGCCAGCAGCTTGACTAGCGGGAGTGTCACCGGGGAGCTGTTTTTT. Translation gives CASSLTSGSVTGELFF.

CDR3 DNA: TGTGCCAGCAGCTTGACTAGCGGAGCCTACAATGAGCAGTTCTTC. Amino acids: CASSLTSGAYNEQFF. The rearrangement links TRBV6-1 to TRBJ2-1; 9 bases align to TRBD2. There are 15 residues in the CDR3. The V gene end was trimmed by 6 bases and the J gene end by 2 bases; junction bases not matched to a gene: 5. Germline assignment: CDR1 MNHNS and CDR2 SASEGT.

This clone was observed a single time. This CDR3 reads CASSRQGSVEKLFF. In DNA form, the CDR3 reads TGTGCCAGCAGCAGACAGGGTTCGGTTGAAAAACTGTTTTTT. The chain employs TRBV9 and TRBJ1-4, with 7 bases lining up with TRBD1. With V trimmed by 4 bases and J by 7 bases, 7 bases remained unmatched. The CDR3 spans 14 residues. The germline V gene has CDR1 SGDLS and CDR2 YYNGEE.

The genes are TRBV27 and TRBJ1-2; D is unresolved. The V gene's germline CDR1 is MNHEY and CDR2 SMNVEV (reference sequence). The CDR3 totals 15 residues. Trimming shortened V by 3 bases and J by 4 bases, and 15 bases separated the two germline ends. CDR3 nucleotides: TGTGCCAGCAGTTTCTCCCCGACACCTCGCTATGGCTACACCTTC. Translated: CASSFSPTPRYGYTF.

The chain employs TRBV7-3 and TRBJ1-1; the match to TRBD1 covers 9 bases. CDR3 length equals 15 residues. Trimming took 5 bases from V and 0 from J; bases not matched to a gene: 4. Germline CDR1 is SGHTA and CDR2 is FQGTGA. CDR3 protein: CASSLGTGLNTEAFF. The CDR3 coding sequence is TGTGCCAGCAGCCTCGGGACAGGGCTGAACACTGAAGCTTTCTTT. Drawing the rest from reference TRBV7-3 and TRBJ1-1, the complete variable domain is GAGVSQTPSNKVTEKGKYVELRCDPISGHTALYWYRQSLGQGPEFLIYFQGTGAADDSGLPNDRFFAVRPEGSVSTLKIQRTERGDSAVYLCASSLGTGLNTEAFFGQGTRLTVV.

This clone was recorded a few times. The chain recombines TRBV5-1 with TRBJ2-7, with TRBD2 as a possible D gene (6 bases). Germline V gene data show CDR1 as SGHRS and CDR2 as YFSETQ. The CDR3 has 16 residues. Deletions cut 4 bases from V and 2 bases from J, with 19 bases between. CDR3 sequence reads: CASSPQAGLRAYEQYF. As DNA, the CDR3 is TGCGCCAGCAGCCCCCAGGCGGGGCTTAGGGCCTACGAGCAGTACTTC.